The TCR beta chain described here comes from a study of beta chain features in type 1 diabetes. About the study: Sorted cells from all samples, numbering about 100,000,000, were examined.

Expressed TCRB transcripts got sequenced, as all isolated RNA was reverse transcribed. Only in-frame clones appear in the TCRdb table, and some are missing; sequencing was by immunoSEQ multiplex PCR. The sample holds approximately 120,000 clones, roughly 17% seen once. The CDR3 spans 13 residues. From germline, CDR1 is KGHSH and CDR2 LQKENI. V was trimmed by 3 bases and J by 0 bases, leaving 5 bases between them. This clone occurred a few times. No antigen is known for it. This specimen includes other DNA sequences encoding the same CDR3. Sorted populations were all over 95% pure. The study, taken as a whole, reports: Shorter TCRB CDR3s, moderately but significantly so, were found in Type 1 diabetes patients in all four CD4+ subsets. For type 1 diabetes patients, VDJ junctions showed fewer insertions and more deletions.

The clonotype was recovered from a man younger than 35 with type 1 diabetes. Sample: central memory CD4+ T cells from blood. The chain joins TRBV18 to TRBJ2-5; D is uncertain. The DNA for the CDR3 is TGTGCCAGCTCACCCGGACACCAAGAGACCCAGTACTTC. Translated, it gives CASSPGHQETQYF. The full variable domain, in which reference TRBV18 and TRBJ2-5 provide the parts outside the CDR3, is NAGVMQNPRHLVRRRGQEARLRCSPMKGHSHVYWYRQLPEEGLKFMVYLQKENIIDESGMPKERFSAEFPKEGPSILRIQQVVRGDSAAYFCASSPGHQETQYFGPGTRLLVL.